Following are 19 T cell receptor beta chains from one sample sequenced in a study of blood T cell repertoires in COVID-19. Some clones are missing from TCRdb's copy, which holds only in-frame ones; the method was immunoSEQ multiplex PCR. The sample has over 100,000 clones, just under 80% seen once. The sequenced sample consisted of peripheral blood. Receptor source: a man in his fifties or sixties with active or convalescent COVID-19.

This clone was seen only a few times. V is TRBV6-2 or TRBV6-3 and J is TRBJ2-3; D might be TRBD2 (6 bases). Germline values: CDR1 MNHEY, CDR2 SVGEGT. V shed 6 bases and J shed 6 bases, with 16 bases lying between them. This CDR3 is 14 amino acids long. CDR3 loop: CASSWGAGLDTQYF. As DNA, the CDR3 is TGTGCCAGCAGCTGGGGAGCGGGTCTGGATACGCAGTATTTT.

The rearrangement joins TRBV9 to TRBJ2-2; maybe TRBD2 (6 bases). V was cut by 0 bases and J by 6 bases, with 15 bases left in between. Germline CDR1 SGDLS, CDR2 YYNGEE. This CDR3 contains 16 residues. Here the CDR3 DNA reads TGTGCCAGCAGCGTAGGAGCGACTAGGGAGGCCGGGGAGCTGTTTTTT. It yields the protein CASSVGATREAGELFF. The full variable domain, its missing parts supplied by reference TRBV9 and TRBJ2-2, is DSGVTQTPKHLITATGQRVTLRCSPRSGDLSVYWYQQSLDQGLQFLIQYYNGEERAKGNILERFSAQQFPDLHSELNLSSLELGDSALYFCASSVGATREAGELFFGEGSRLTVL.

This sequence joins TRBV9 and TRBJ2-3; no definite D call. CDR3 length: 12 amino acids. V lost 1 base and J 4 bases, leaving 4 bases between the germline ends. Per the germline V gene, CDR1 is SGDLS and CDR2 is YYNGEE. CDR3 protein: CASSVQADTQYF. The CDR3, as DNA: TGTGCCAGCAGCGTACAGGCAGATACGCAGTATTTT.

This chain connects TRBV28 to TRBJ1-2, with D unclear. Trimming stripped 5 bases from V and 3 bases from J, with 19 bases between. CDR3 size: 16 residues. Germline V CDR1 and CDR2: MDHEN, SYDVKM. The CDR3 region is CASSSPGEKGDYGYTF. The CDR3 nucleotides read TGTGCCAGCAGTAGCCCCGGGGAGAAGGGCGACTATGGCTACACCTTC.

J is TRBJ2-1 and V is TRBV18; 9 nucleotides line up with TRBD2. From germline, CDR1 is KGHSH and CDR2 LQKENI. The CDR3 is 18 residues long. Unmatched junction bases numbered 9, after V lost 3 bases and J lost 0 bases. CDR3 loop: CASSPDLAGASSYNEQFF. DNA for the CDR3: TGTGCCAGCTCACCGGACTTAGCGGGGGCGAGCTCCTACAATGAGCAGTTCTTC. Full variable domain (missing parts from reference TRBV18 and TRBJ2-1): NAGVMQNPRHLVRRRGQEARLRCSPMKGHSHVYWYRQLPEEGLKFMVYLQKENIIDESGMPKERFSAEFPKEGPSILRIQQVVRGDSAAYFCASSPDLAGASSYNEQFFGPGTRLTVL.

The chain has TRBV28 and TRBJ2-1; 8 nucleotides agree with TRBD1. Unmatched junction bases numbered 12, after V lost 7 bases and J lost 10 bases. Germline-derived CDR1 and CDR2 are MDHEN and SYDVKM. CDR3 length equals 14 residues. The chain's CDR3 is CASIGGAGGREQFF. CDR3 in DNA: TGTGCCAGCATTGGGGGTGCAGGGGGCAGGGAGCAGTTCTTC.

This chain's CDR3 is CASSLLYTPGYQPQHF. The CDR3 DNA follows: TGTGCCAGCAGTTTATTATATACCCCGGGGTATCAGCCCCAGCATTTT. The chain employs TRBV27 and TRBJ1-5; D uncertain. The CDR3 extends over 16 amino acids. Germline CDR1 MNHEY, CDR2 SMNVEV (reference sequence). V lost 1 base, J lost 5 bases, and 15 bases lay in between.

This CDR3 reads CASSKGRSSNEKLFF. CDR3 nucleotides: TGTGCCAGCAGCAAAGGTCGGAGCTCTAATGAAAAACTGTTTTTT. The genes are TRBV21-1 and TRBJ1-4. TRBV21-1 is an annotated pseudogene. CDR3 length: 15 residues.

The chain links TRBV6-2 or TRBV6-3 to TRBJ2-1; D may be TRBD2 (6 bases). Germline V CDR1 and CDR2: MNHEY, SVGEGT. CDR3 length: 17 amino acids. V gave up 5 bases and J gave up 9 bases, with 26 bases separating them. The CDR3 reads CASSPPVTGVLYGEQFF. The CDR3 bases are TGTGCCAGCAGTCCGCCCGTTACGGGAGTATTATACGGTGAGCAGTTCTTC.

The chain is built from TRBV20-1 and TRBJ2-5; 14 bases agree with TRBD2. V shed 3 bases, J shed 6 bases, and the junction held 6 bases outside the gene matches. Germline-derived CDR1 and CDR2 are DFQATT and SNEGSKA (reference sequence). The CDR3 extends over 15 amino acids. The CDR3 spells CSASGTSGRGQTQYF. The CDR3, as DNA: TGCAGTGCTAGTGGGACTAGCGGGAGAGGGCAGACCCAGTACTTC.

This rearrangement joins TRBV24-1 to TRBJ2-1, with D unclear. The germline gives CDR1 KGHDR, CDR2 SFDVKD. CDR3 length: 11 residues. Trimming cost V 9 bases and J 4 bases, with 6 bases left between them. CDR3 residues: CATARYNEQFF. The CDR3 DNA is TGTGCCACCGCCCGGTACAATGAGCAGTTCTTC.

CDR3 loop: CAIRRQGDGNQPQHF. The CDR3 DNA reads TGTGCCATCAGAAGACAGGGCGATGGCAATCAGCCCCAGCATTTT. The rearrangement uses TRBV10-3 and TRBJ1-5, with 7 nucleotides matching TRBD1. V trimming: 6 bases; J trimming: 2 bases; junction bases outside the gene matches: 7. The CDR3 covers 15 residues. CDR1 is ENHRY and CDR2 is SYGVKD in the germline V gene.

The J gene is TRBJ1-3, the V gene TRBV2; 7 nucleotides match TRBD1. Trimming cost V 6 bases and J 2 bases; bases outside gene matches: 4. Germline values: CDR1 SNHLY, CDR2 FYNNEI. This CDR3 is built from 14 residues. The CDR3 region is CASSLQGAGNTIYF. CDR3 in DNA: TGTGCCAGCAGCTTGCAGGGGGCTGGAAACACCATATATTTT.

The chain has TRBV12-3 or TRBV12-4 and TRBJ2-4; D perhaps matches TRBD1 (6 bases). The length of the CDR3 is 13 residues. V lost 5 bases and J 14 bases, leaving 19 bases between the germline ends. The CDR3 sequence is CASSPANDRREYF. CDR3 coding DNA: TGTGCCAGCAGTCCGGCCAATGACAGGCGGGAGTACTTC.

The chain is built from TRBV6-2 or TRBV6-3 and TRBJ2-3; D may be TRBD1 (6 bases). The germline V gene has CDR1 MNHEY and CDR2 SVGEGT. V was clipped by 6 bases and J by 5 bases, with 18 bases between them. This CDR3 region has 15 residues. The CDR3 nucleotides are TGTGCCAGCAGCCCACCCCCCAGGGGACGAGATACGCAGTATTTT. As protein: CASSPPPRGRDTQYF.

The chain recombines TRBV7-9 with TRBJ2-3; TRBD2 aligns across 7 bases. Germline CDR1 reads SEHNR; CDR2 reads FQNEAQ (reference sequence). There are 14 residues in the CDR3. The V segment lost 0 bases and the J segment 6 bases; nucleotides outside the gene matches: 3. CDR3 bases: TGTGCCAGCAGCTTAGCGTGGGAGGGGGATACGCAGTATTTT. Translating gives CASSLAWEGDTQYF.

J is TRBJ1-1 and V is TRBV10-3; a weak D match, TRBD1 (5 bases). The CDR3 sequence is 14 residues long. The germline CDR1 and CDR2 sequences are ENHRY and SYGVKD. V dropped 2 bases and J dropped 3 bases, with 10 bases sitting between them. For the CDR3, the DNA is TGTGCCATCAGTGAGGTGGCAGGGTACACTGAAGCTTTCTTT. Translation gives CAISEVAGYTEAFF.

The chain recombines TRBV29-1 with TRBJ2-3, with TRBD1 as a possible D gene (5 bases). CDR1 and CDR2 from the germline V gene are SQVTM and ANQGSEA. The CDR3 contains 13 residues. The V and J ends lost 1 base and 5 bases respectively, with 10 bases between them. CDR3 in amino acids: CSVEAQGRDTQYF. The CDR3, as DNA: TGCAGCGTTGAAGCTCAGGGCAGAGATACGCAGTATTTT.

The chain is built from TRBV28 and TRBJ1-3; D not resolved. CDR1 MDHEN and CDR2 SYDVKM come from the germline V gene. The CDR3 is 15 residues long. Trimming took 3 bases from V and 0 from J, leaving 9 bases between them. CDR3 sequence (DNA): TGTGCCAGCAGTTTGGAGTTCCCCTCTGGAAACACCATATATTTT. This gives the protein CASSLEFPSGNTIYF.